The subject of this entry is one TCR beta chain. The antigen is not known. V was trimmed by 3 bases and J by 4 bases, leaving 13 bases between them. The CDR3 is 15 amino acids. The germline V gene encodes CDR1 SGHVS and CDR2 FNYEAQ. This specimen comes from a study of cytomegalovirus exposure and HLA in healthy donors. Overall study findings and caveats: Specificity for CMV antigens was confirmed in vitro for a few of the CMV-associated chains.

The PCR used 60 Vbeta and 13 Jbeta primers. Methods used by the authors: Counted up in a later analysis, unique TCR beta chains came to some 72 million, with around 11 million shared. Repertoires were generated with immunoSEQ multiplex PCR, while TCRdb's copy carries only in-frame clones and drops some. Clone size and the V and J calls come from that table; the DNA yielded D and trimming. Among approximately 170,000 clones listed, around three quarters were seen once. This TCR was recovered from a woman in her thirties in good health and CMV-seropositive. The chain combines TRBV7-6 with TRBJ1-3; weak D call: TRBD1 (5 bases). The sample consisted of PBMCs. The CDR3 coding sequence is TGTGCCAGCAGCTTCGGACATAATTCGGGAAACACCATATATTTT. Its translation is CASSFGHNSGNTIYF.